This T cell receptor beta chain was documented in a study of identical twins. Findings and caveats of the study: High-abundance cord blood beta clonotypes had fewer insertions; memory repertoires showed none. Twins' excess sharing was less marked for out-of-frame beta sequences.

Remarks on this clonotype: Its antigen is undetermined.

This CDR3 spans 15 amino acids. Trimming cost V 8 bases and J 4 bases, with 18 bases left between them. The germline CDR1 and CDR2 sequences are ENHRY and SYGVKD. Each CDR3 protein is one row after TCRdb ran MiXCR on the 5' RACE reads. The repertoire includes around 490,000 distinct CDR3 sequences, approximately 20% of them detected once, and 0.48% sits in the top ten. The same data also went into a second study, on yellow fever vaccine responses in identical twins.

The sequence derives from a woman aged 18 to 35 in good health. V and J are TRBV10-3 and TRBJ2-1; D possibly corresponds to TRBD2 (6 bases). The sample comprised CD4+ T cells sorted from blood. The CDR3 is CAIGGGDSTYNEQFF. The CDR3 bases are TGTGCCATCGGTGGTGGGGACTCCACATACAATGAGCAGTTCTTC.